This note documents a single T cell receptor beta chain sequence. The sample originates from a study of T cell changes during pregnancy in multiple sclerosis. Profiling relied on immunoSEQ multiplex PCR, and the TCRdb table lists in-frame clones only, not all of them. The profile shows roughly 99,000 clones, approximately 90% of them singletons. Source: peripheral blood, taken after pregnancy. The origin of this receptor is a female donor in good health, enrolled as a control in a pregnancy study.

CDR3 in DNA: TGCGCCAGCAGGGGCAACAGGGGGCTTAGTGGCTACACCTTC. Protein sequence: CASRGNRGLSGYTF. The chain joins TRBV4-1 to TRBJ1-2; 9 nucleotides line up with TRBD1. The CDR3 runs 14 residues. J lost 7 bases, V lost 6 bases, and 9 bases had no gene match. Germline V gives CDR1 MGHRA, CDR2 YSYEKL.